This T cell receptor (beta chain) was found in a study of blood T cells in healthy people across ages. The CDR3 is 13 residues long. V was clipped by 4 bases and J by 11 bases, with 18 bases between them. Germline V gives CDR1 SQVTM, CDR2 ANQGSEA. Alongside a J-beta primer mix, a sample-barcoded 5' primer served in a second PCR lasting about 6 to 12 cycles. Using its own MiXCR run on the 5' RACE reads, TCRdb lists one record per CDR3 protein. The sample consists of 1.8 million or so distinct CDR3 sequences, around 40% of them appearing once. The sequence derives from a human donor in good health. The rearrangement uses TRBV29-1 and TRBJ1-5, with a possible D match to TRBD1 (5 bases). The source material was blood. CDR3 region: CSVVTQDPRAQHF. In DNA form, the CDR3 reads TGCAGCGTTGTTACCCAGGACCCCAGGGCCCAGCATTTT.